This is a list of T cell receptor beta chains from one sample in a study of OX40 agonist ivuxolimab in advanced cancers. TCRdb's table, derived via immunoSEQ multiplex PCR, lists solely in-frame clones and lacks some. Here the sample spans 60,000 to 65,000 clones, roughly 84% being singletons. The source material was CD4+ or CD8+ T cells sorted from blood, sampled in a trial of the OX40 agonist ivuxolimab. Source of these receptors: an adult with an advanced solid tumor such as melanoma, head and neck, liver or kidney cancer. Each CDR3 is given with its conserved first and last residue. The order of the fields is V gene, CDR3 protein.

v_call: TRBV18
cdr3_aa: CASSPYVGSGNTGELFF

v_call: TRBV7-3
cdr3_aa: CASSKGVRGGELFF

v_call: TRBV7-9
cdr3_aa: CASSFQGGDEQYF

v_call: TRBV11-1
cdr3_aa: CASSLGLNTGELFF

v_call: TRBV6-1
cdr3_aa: CASSAGLHPEGYTF

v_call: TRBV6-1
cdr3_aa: CASSATSGVLAGELFF

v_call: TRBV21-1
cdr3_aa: CASSKSRLAGDGRTDTQYF

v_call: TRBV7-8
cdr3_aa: CASSRRGDYNEQFF

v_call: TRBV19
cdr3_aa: CASENRGTNEKLFF

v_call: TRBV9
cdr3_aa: CASSGTEGTEAFF

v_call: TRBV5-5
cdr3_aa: CASSLAGTDTQYF

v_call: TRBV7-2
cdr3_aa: CASSLLIGHNNSPLHF

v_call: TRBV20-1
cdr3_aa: CRAGSLTEAFF

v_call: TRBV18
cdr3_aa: CASSPLQEQPQHF

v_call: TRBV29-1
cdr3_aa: CSVQITEAFF

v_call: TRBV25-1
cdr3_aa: CASSAVDGTYEQYF

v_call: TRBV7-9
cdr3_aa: CASSWGQGINEKLFF

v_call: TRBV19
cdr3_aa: CASRNNRGANNEQFF